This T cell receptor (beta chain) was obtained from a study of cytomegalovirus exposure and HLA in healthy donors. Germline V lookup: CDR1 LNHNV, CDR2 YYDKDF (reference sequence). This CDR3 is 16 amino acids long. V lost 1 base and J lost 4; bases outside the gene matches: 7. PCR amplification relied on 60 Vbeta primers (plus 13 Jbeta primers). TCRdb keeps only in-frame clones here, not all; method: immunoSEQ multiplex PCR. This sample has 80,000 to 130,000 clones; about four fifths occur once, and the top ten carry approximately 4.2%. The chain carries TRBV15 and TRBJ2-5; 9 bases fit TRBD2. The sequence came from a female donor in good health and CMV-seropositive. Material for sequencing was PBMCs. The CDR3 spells CATSRVAGAGGETQYF. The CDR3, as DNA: TGTGCCACCAGCAGAGTAGCGGGGGCTGGGGGAGAGACCCAGTACTTC.